Detailed here is one TCR beta chain. This clonotype has a count of ten or more. The clone's antigen remains unknown. Base qualities are not recorded, but no much larger clone differs from it by a single base. Starting from 450 to 500 ng total RNA, TCRbeta-specific cDNA was produced by reverse transcription with a constant-region primer and ProtoScript II reverse transcriptase. Three nested multiplex PCR rounds, following a slightly modified ARM-PCR procedure, were used to build the TCRbeta libraries. Each of the first two PCR rounds ran for 9 to 10 cycles using multiplex TRBV1-TRBV30 forward primers together with a Cbeta reverse primer. Sample barcodes and Illumina adapters were attached in a final 25-cycle PCR using Deep VentR polymerase. Amplicons of 200-500 bp were gel-purified with a QIAquick gel extraction kit before sequencing. The TCRbeta amplicons were sequenced with 250-bp paired-end reads on an Illumina HiSeq 2500. As for the original processing: Trimmomatic v0.33 was used to quality-trim the reads, and FLASH v1.2.11 was used to merge paired reads so that full CDR3 sequences could be recovered. V, D and J germline segments were assigned to the rearranged TCRbeta sequences by MiGEC v1.2.1b. Clonotype statistics, along with Shannon-Wiener diversity indices, were calculated using VDJtools v1.0.0. Except for diversity analysis, only the 250 most abundant clonotypes of each sample were used in subsequent analyses to reduce sampling bias. Clones were called with MiXCR by TCRdb after fastp trimmed the public reads at Q25, and only in-frame beta chains were retained. When rows share a CDR3 protein, they turn into one entry using the most common DNA and genes. The V and J calls and clone size are TCRdb's, not the authors'. The sample profile shows about 330,000 distinct CDR3 sequences; about 61% of them were found once. The top ten hold about 6.1% of the sample.

The V end loses 3 bases and the J end loses 0 bases, and a stretch of 15 bases separates them. Per the germline V gene, SQVTM is the CDR1 and ANQGSEA is the CDR2. The CDR3 runs 16 residues from the cysteine to the phenylalanine. The DNA shown is the 48-base CDR3, in frame from base 1. This sample is part of a study of tumor-infiltrating lymphocytes in primary liver carcinoma (dated by TCRdb to about 2017). The study in broad terms: Roughly five patients with histopathologically diagnosed primary liver carcinoma underwent surgical resection in China between November 2015 and 2016. Of the five patients, three men and two women aged 30 to 69 years, four had hepatocellular carcinoma and one had combined HCC and intrahepatic cholangiocarcinoma. The tumors of the five patients were staged as T1-T3 N0M0, with maximum diameters ranging from roughly 4.2 to 10 cm. Roughly 3.65 to 7.13 million productive TCRbeta reads were obtained per sample, and no significant difference in read depth was found between tissue types. TCRbeta repertoire sequencing, expression microarrays and whole-exome sequencing were combined in the study across five regions of each liver tumor, with adjacent normal tissue and blood also included. A total of 35 specimens from 5 patients, comprising some 25 tumor regions, 5 adjacent noncancerous liver tissues and 5 peripheral blood samples, were covered by TCRbeta repertoire sequencing. High reproducibility was observed for the technical replicate repertoires, with mean shared-clone rates approximately 0.92 and correlation coefficients above 0.95. The study at large found these results: Pairs of tumor regions showed greater repertoire overlap (mean around 35%) than tumor-adjacent pairs (approximately 17%) or tumor-blood pairs (around 15%), which is consistent with antigen-driven expansion. Because sequencing covered only the TCR beta chain and unpaired alpha chains were not captured, true repertoire diversity is likely underestimated. The top 250 clones made up a significantly larger repertoire fraction in tumors than in blood (p = 0.039). The study included only five patients, and the authors note findings should be validated in a larger study. Comparison of CD4+ and CD8+ T cell repertoires was precluded by the use of bulk unsorted samples.

RNA from unsorted whole blood was extracted with TRIzol reagent, and germline DNA was obtained with the DNeasy Blood & Tissue kit. At the time of sampling, the patients had chronic HBV infection and had not received any treatment. Before surgery, roughly 4.2 milliliters of peripheral blood were drawn into K2EDTA tubes. The sample was peripheral blood. The sequence came from a man in his forties with primary liver carcinoma and hepatitis B virus infection. This receptor chain uses TRBV29-1 and TRBJ2-1; the D gene is possibly TRBD1, with 5 bases matching. The DNA sequence follows: TGCAGCGTTGATGGCGAGGACACAGTCTCCTACAATGAGCAGTTCTTC. Its translation reads: CSVDGEDTVSYNEQFF.